A selection of T cell receptor beta chains follows, all from one sample in a study of beta chain features in type 1 diabetes. The repertoire was sequenced with immunoSEQ multiplex PCR; TCRdb's copy has only in-frame clones and lacks some. This sample yields roughly 500,000 clones, of which 10% to 12% are seen a single time; 0.035% to 0.05% belongs to the top ten. Sequencing was performed on naive CD4+ T cells from blood. These receptors came from a young woman in good health. The CDR3 runs from the conserved cysteine through the conserved F or W. D genes are given only for firm matches. Not every row has a clone size; where given, it reads once, few, many or a size class.

TRBJ2-4 . TRBV2 few TGTGCCAGCAGTGAAAGGAGGGGGGTTTTTCAGTACTTC CASSERRGVFQYF
TRBJ1-2 . TRBV30 few TGTGCCTGGACCTCCTCTGGGGTCTACTATGGCTACACCTTC CAWTSSGVYYGYTF
TRBJ2-1 . TRBV12-5 . TGTGCTAGTGCCTACAGGGTTCTTTCCTACAATGAGCAGTTCTTC CASAYRVLSYNEQFF
TRBJ2-3 . TRBV27 . TGTGCCAGCAGTTTTAGGTCTGGAGATACGCAGTATTTT CASSFRSGDTQYF
TRBJ2-1 TRBD1 TRBV19 . TGTGCCAGTAGTATGAGACAGGGGCACAATGAGCAGTTCTTC CASSMRQGHNEQFF
TRBJ1-2 . TRBV28 . TGTGCCAGCAGTCGCGGACATGTCCATGGCTACACCTTC CASSRGHVHGYTF
TRBJ2-7 . TRBV29-1 few TGCAGCGTGCTCGACAGGTCCCCCTACGAGCAGTACTTC CSVLDRSPYEQYF
TRBJ1-5 . TRBV7-2 . TGTGCCAGCAGCTTACGGAGCAATCAGCCCCAGCATTTT CASSLRSNQPQHF
TRBJ2-6 . TRBV7-9 . TGTGCCAGCAGCTTAGAGCCCGGCAACCCTGGGGCCAACGTCCTGACTTTC CASSLEPGNPGANVLTF
TRBJ2-1 . TRBV7-8 few TGTGCCAGCAGCTCTCTAGGTTGGGTAAAATCCTACAATGAGCAGTTCTTC CASSSLGWVKSYNEQFF
TRBJ2-5 . TRBV11-2 . TGTGCCAGCAGCTTCCCGGGCTGGGAGACCCAGTACTTC CASSFPGWETQYF
TRBJ2-5 TRBD1 TRBV4-1 . TGCGCCAGCACATGGGGGCGAGGACAGGGGGCCGGAGAGACCCAGTACTTC CASTWGRGQGAGETQYF
TRBJ2-3 TRBD2 TRBV4-1 few TGCGCCAGCAGCCAAGAGAACCCTAGCGGGGGGAACACAGATACGCAGTATTTT CASSQENPSGGNTDTQYF
TRBJ1-1 . TRBV29-1 few TGCAGCGTTGGGACGTCCACTGAAGCTTTCTTT CSVGTSTEAFF
TRBJ2-1 TRBD2 TRBV10-3 . TGTGCCATCAGAAGAGGACTAGCGGACTACAATGAGCAGTTCTTC CAIRRGLADYNEQFF
TRBJ2-1 . TRBV7-8 . TGTGCCAGCAGCATAGGAGTTTCTGAGCAGTTCTTC CASSIGVSEQFF
TRBJ2-5 TRBD1 TRBV25-1 . TGTGCCAGCAGTGACACAGGGGGCGGAGAGACCCAGTACTTC CASSDTGGGETQYF
TRBJ2-7 TRBD2 TRBV30 . TGTGCCTGGAGTGCAGGACTAGCGTCCTCCTACGAGCAGTACTTC CAWSAGLASSYEQYF
TRBJ2-6 . TRBV6-1 . TGTGCCAGCAGTGACGGGGGCACTGGGGCCAACGTCCTGACTTTC CASSDGGTGANVLTF
TRBJ2-7 . TRBV10-3 . TGTGCCATCAGTGACCCAGCTAACTACGAGCAGTACTTC CAISDPANYEQYF
TRBJ2-2 TRBD1 TRBV29-1 few TGCAGCGAGACAGGGAGCACCGGGGAGCTGTTTTTT CSETGSTGELFF
TRBJ2-7 . TRBV7-2 . TGTGCCAGCAGCTTAAGGGCATCGGGATCCTACGAGCAGTACTTC CASSLRASGSYEQYF
TRBJ2-5 . TRBV10-3 few TGTGCCAGCAGCACGGGCGGGGAGACCCAGTACTTC CASSTGGETQYF
TRBJ2-7 . TRBV5-4 . TGTGCCAGCAGCTTGAGAGGCTGGGACGGCGAGCAGTACTTC CASSLRGWDGEQYF
TRBJ2-5 . TRBV28 . TGTGCCAGCAGTTTAACAGGGCTGCAAGAGACCCAGTACTTC CASSLTGLQETQYF
TRBJ2-3 TRBD2 TRBV4-2 . TGTGCCAGCAGCCAAGGCTCGGGCGCTAGCGGGAGTTCAGATACGCAGTATTTT CASSQGSGASGSSDTQYF
TRBJ2-5 . TRBV15 few TGTGCCACCAGCAGAGACCGTGAGGGAGGGACCCAGTACTTC CATSRDREGGTQYF
TRBJ1-2 TRBD1 TRBV4-3 . TGCGCCAGCAGCCGAACCGGGACAGGTGATGGCTACACCTTC CASSRTGTGDGYTF
TRBJ2-1 TRBD2 TRBV19 . TGTGCCAGTAGCAGGACTAGCGGGAGTAGTTATGAGCAGTTCTTC CASSRTSGSSYEQFF
TRBJ1-1 TRBD1 TRBV2 few TGTGCCAGCAGACAGACAGGGCAAACTGAAGCTTTCTTT CASRQTGQTEAFF
TRBJ2-5 TRBD1 TRBV6-5 few TGTGCCAGCAGCCGGACAGGGAGTAGAGCGACCCAGTACTTC CASSRTGSRATQYF
TRBJ2-5 TRBD2 TRBV7-2 . TGTGCCAGCAGCCCCCGACTAGCGGGAGGCGGAGAGACCCAGTACTTC CASSPRLAGGGETQYF
TRBJ2-7 . TRBV2 . TGTGCCAGCAGTGAGCCAGTCTCCTACGAGCAGTACTTC CASSEPVSYEQYF
TRBJ2-1 . TRBV28 . TGTGCCAGCAGTCCCCCGGACAGAGGCGATGAGCAGTTCTTC CASSPPDRGDEQFF
TRBJ1-1 . TRBV20-1 few TGCAGTGCTAGAGGACAGTCGAAAGCTTTCTTT CSARGQSKAFF
TRBJ2-3 . TRBV4-1 few TGCGCCAGCAGCCGAATATCAGATACGCAGTATTTT CASSRISDTQYF
TRBJ2-7 TRBD2 TRBV11-3 . TGTGCCAGCCGGACTAGCGGGAGGTCTGACGAGCAGTACTTC CASRTSGRSDEQYF
TRBJ2-7 TRBD2 TRBV5-6 few TGTGCCAGCAGCTTTGAACTAGCGGGCTACGAGCAGTACTTC CASSFELAGYEQYF
TRBJ2-6 TRBD1 TRBV4-3 . TGCGCCAGCAGCCCTTGGGGGACAGGCTCCGCGCGTGGGGCCAACGTCCTGACTTTC CASSPWGTGSARGANVLTF
TRBJ2-3 TRBD1 TRBV5-1 . TGCGCCAGCAGTGAAGGGGGCAGAGATACGCAGTATTTT CASSEGGRDTQYF
TRBJ2-7 TRBD2 TRBV29-1 . TGCAGCGTTGAAGGGGGGCTAGCGGGGCTCTACGAGCAGTACTTC CSVEGGLAGLYEQYF
TRBJ2-7 TRBD2 TRBV5-1 . TGCGCCAGCGGCGGGCTAGCGGGAGCGGAGGACGAGCAGTACTTC CASGGLAGAEDEQYF
TRBJ2-1 TRBD1 TRBV5-6 . TGTGCCAGCAGCTTGGACAGGGGGAATGAGCAGTTCTTC CASSLDRGNEQFF
TRBJ2-3 . TRBV9 few TGTGCCAGCAGCGTAGGGTCCCGGAACTCAGATACGCAGTATTTT CASSVGSRNSDTQYF
TRBJ2-7 TRBD2 TRBV7-9 few TGTGCCAGCAGCCCTAGCGGGATTAACGAGCAGTACTTC CASSPSGINEQYF
TRBJ2-4 . TRBV7-9 few TGTGCCAGCAGCTCGTCGGGGCTGGAGTTGGTCAAAAACATTCAGTACTTC CASSSSGLELVKNIQYF
TRBJ2-4 . TRBV15 . TGTGCCACCAGCAGAGAGAAGGGACACAAAAACATTCAGTACTTC CATSREKGHKNIQYF
TRBJ2-5 . TRBV7-2 . TGTGCCAGCAGCTCTTACCGCGCGGCCCAAGAGACCCAGTACTTC CASSSYRAAQETQYF
TRBJ2-2 . TRBV4-1 . TGCGCCAGCAGCCTGGCACAGAACACCGGGGAGCTGTTTTTT CASSLAQNTGELFF
TRBJ2-1 TRBD1 TRBV27 . TGTGCCAGCAGGGGACAGGGTGTTGTGTATGAGCAGTTCTTC CASRGQGVVYEQFF
TRBJ2-2 . TRBV5-1 . TGCGCCAGCAGCTTGGTGGGCTTTGGCACCGGGGAGCTGTTTTTT CASSLVGFGTGELFF
TRBJ2-1 TRBD2 TRBV4-2 few TGTGCCAGCAGCCAAGTGGCGGCTAGCGGGAATGAGCAGTTCTTC CASSQVAASGNEQFF
TRBJ2-1 TRBD2 TRBV4-2 few TGTGCCAGCAGCCAAGAGATTCGCGGGGGGGCGAGGTCCTACAATGAGCAGTTCTTC CASSQEIRGGARSYNEQFF